This T cell receptor beta chain was recovered during a study of blood T cells in healthy people across ages. The V and J ends lost 6 bases and 2 bases respectively, with 18 bases between them. Germline lookup yields CDR1 MNHNS and CDR2 SASEGT. The CDR3 has 16 residues. Turning to this clonotype: Its antigen is not known.

The authors ran a second PCR of roughly 6 to 12 cycles using a sample-barcoded 5' primer and a J-beta primer mix. Each cDNA was tagged by a template-switch adaptor containing 12 random nucleotides. TCRdb used MiXCR to reprocess the 5' RACE reads, holding one entry per CDR3 protein. The repertoire has about 1.4 million distinct CDR3 sequences, around 59% of them found once; the top ten carry under 8.5%. Study results and limitations: Reliance upon unsorted PBMCs precluded definitive naive versus antigen-experienced comparison.

Material for sequencing was blood. The chain couples TRBV6-1 to TRBJ2-3, with a possible D match to TRBD2 (7 bases). This clonotype was obtained from a man between 18 and 29 years old in good health. The CDR3 reads CASRRFAGALTDTQYF. The CDR3 region has the DNA TGTGCCAGCAGACGGTTCGCGGGGGCTCTCACAGATACGCAGTATTTT.